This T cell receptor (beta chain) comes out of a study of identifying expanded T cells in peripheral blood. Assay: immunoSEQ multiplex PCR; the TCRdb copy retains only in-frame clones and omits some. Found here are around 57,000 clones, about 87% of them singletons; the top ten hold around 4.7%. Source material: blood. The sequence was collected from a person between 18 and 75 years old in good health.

In DNA, the CDR3 is TGTGCCAGCAGTTCTACAGGGGCAGAAGAGACCCAGTACTTC. It yields the protein CASSSTGAEETQYF. The chain joins TRBV28 to TRBJ2-5; 7 bases agree with TRBD1. The J segment lost 3 bases and the V segment lost 4 bases, leaving 5 bases of the junction unmatched. This CDR3 has 14 amino acids. Germline CDR1 MDHEN, CDR2 SYDVKM.